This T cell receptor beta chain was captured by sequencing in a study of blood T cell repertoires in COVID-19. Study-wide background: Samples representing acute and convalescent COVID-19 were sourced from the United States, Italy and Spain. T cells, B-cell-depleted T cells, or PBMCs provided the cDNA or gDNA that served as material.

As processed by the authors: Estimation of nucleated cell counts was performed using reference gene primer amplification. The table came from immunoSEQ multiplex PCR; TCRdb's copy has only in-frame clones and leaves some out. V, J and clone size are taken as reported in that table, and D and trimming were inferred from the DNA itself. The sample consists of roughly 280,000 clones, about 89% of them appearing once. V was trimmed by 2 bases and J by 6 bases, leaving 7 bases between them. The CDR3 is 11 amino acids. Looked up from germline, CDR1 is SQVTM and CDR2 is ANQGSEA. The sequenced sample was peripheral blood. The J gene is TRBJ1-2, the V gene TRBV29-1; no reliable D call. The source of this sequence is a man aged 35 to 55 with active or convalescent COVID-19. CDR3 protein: CSVEREDGYTF. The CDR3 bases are TGCAGCGTTGAACGAGAGGATGGCTACACCTTC.